This T cell receptor beta chain is from a study of spatial heterogeneity in lung cancer. TCRdb re-called the 5' RACE reads with MiXCR, one entry per CDR3 protein. Of 9,500 to 11,000 distinct CDR3 sequences in the sample, less than 15% were seen once. Regarding this clonotype: Its antigen is unidentified.

The CDR3 loop spans 15 amino acids. V gave up 3 bases and J gave up 4 bases, with 15 bases separating them. Germline assignment: CDR1 LNHDA and CDR2 SQIVND (reference sequence). Regarding the study as a whole: Tumors with more nonsynonymous mutations had more expanded intratumoral alpha and beta TCRs.

Time point noted: sample taken at primary tumor resection. The chain has TRBV19 and TRBJ1-2, with D possibly being TRBD1 (6 bases). The sequencing here drew on lung tumor tissue, taken at surgery. This clonotype was sampled from a male donor with early-stage non-small cell lung cancer. CDR3 DNA sequence: TGTGCCAGTAGTATCGGGGGGCTAAGACCCTATGGCTACACCTTC. Protein sequence: CASSIGGLRPYGYTF.